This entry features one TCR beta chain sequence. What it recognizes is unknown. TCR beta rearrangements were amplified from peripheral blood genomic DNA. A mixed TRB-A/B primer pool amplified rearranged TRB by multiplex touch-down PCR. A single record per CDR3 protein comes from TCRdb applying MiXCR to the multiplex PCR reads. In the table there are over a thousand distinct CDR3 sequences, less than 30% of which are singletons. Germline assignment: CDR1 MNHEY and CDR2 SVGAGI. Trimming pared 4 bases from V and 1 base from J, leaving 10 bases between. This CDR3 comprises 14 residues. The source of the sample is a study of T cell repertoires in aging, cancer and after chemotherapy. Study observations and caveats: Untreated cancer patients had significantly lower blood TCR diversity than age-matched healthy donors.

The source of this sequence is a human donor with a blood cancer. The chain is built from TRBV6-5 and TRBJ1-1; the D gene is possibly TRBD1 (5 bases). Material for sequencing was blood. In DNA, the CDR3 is TGTGCCAGCAGTTTCGGAGGGGCGAACACTGAAGCTTTCTTT. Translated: CASSFGGANTEAFF.